This TCR beta chain originates from a study of molecular identifiers for immune sequencing clone quantification. Study summary: Five portions were made in replicates from RNA of 20,000 or 100,000 naive CD8 cells, and four underwent sequencing.

CDR3 size: 15 residues. V lost 2 bases to trimming and J lost 3 bases, with 16 bases between them. In germline, CDR1 is GTSNPN, CDR2 SVGIG (reference sequence). MiXCR was run by TCRdb on the PCR reads, yielding one entry per CDR3 protein. Among 490,000 or so distinct CDR3 sequences listed, about a fifth were seen once. The origin of this receptor is a human donor in good health. Some libraries in this study had Jurkat cell RNA spiked in. Sequences were obtained from naive CD8+ T cells from blood, with Jurkat cell RNA spiked in. Regarding subset: FACS-sorted CD8+CD4-CCR7+CD45RA+ naive T cells. The gene calls are TRBV30 and TRBJ1-1; D unclear. The CDR3 is CAWSHGPGVDTEAFF. The CDR3 nucleotides are TGTGCCTGGAGTCACGGGCCCGGGGTGGACACTGAAGCTTTCTTT.